One T cell receptor (beta chain) is described in this entry. It lacks a known antigen. The record has no base qualities; no much larger clone is one base away. The data originate from a study of shared clonotypes between healthy human individuals (dated by TCRdb to 2020 to 2022). For the study in its entirety: The cohort included three men and a couple of women between 18 and 49 years of age. For each donor, CD4 naive and CD4 memory were each run on three plates, CD8 naive on two plates, and CD8 memory on one plate. To estimate repertoire size and how much clonotype sharing occurs between individuals, the study deeply sequenced the blood TCR repertoires of roughly 5 healthy adults. Different laboratories and diverse techniques were used to prepare libraries and sequence TCR repertoires, to increase sequencing depth and limit assay-specific biases. Between about 0.85 and 9.5 billion PBMCs per donor were obtained by leukapheresis.

V is trimmed back by 6 bases and J by 6 bases, and the junction contains 11 bases that no gene match accounts for. From the cysteine up to the phenylalanine, the CDR3 has a length of 16 residues. Only CDR3 DNA is held: 48 bases, read in frame from base 1. The CDR1 and CDR2 encoded by the germline V gene (reference sequence) are MNHNY and SVGAGI. Using the deep immunoSEQ assay, multiplex PCR amplified TCR CDR3 regions from genomic DNA. Genomic DNA extracted from each cell subset was distributed evenly over all wells of several immunoSEQ 96-well plates, and each plate served as one replicate. For sorted subsets, around 200 ng genomic DNA, equal to 30,000 to 35,000 T cell genomes, was loaded into each replicate PCR. The purified libraries were quantified using a Qubit 3.0 fluorometer, sized with a Bioanalyzer 2100, and then quantified again using the KAPA Library Quantification kit. Every immunoSEQ 96-well plate was sequenced on a dedicated single-read 150-cycle Illumina NextSeq 550 flow cell. The original pipeline was this. The immunoSEQ output contained only junctional sequences without quality scores, so filtering could not match that applied to full-length reads. Sequences were annotated with PyIR, a Python wrapper for IgBLAST v1.9, using IMGT germline references to assign V/J genes and CDR3. Reads with weak V/J assignments (E-value above 1e-6), missing CDR3, stop codons, out-of-frame junctions, or ambiguous translated residues were removed. V3J clonotypes were defined by identical inferred V gene, J gene, and CDR3 amino acid sequence. Percentage overlap between repertoires was calculated by dividing the number of shared unique clonotypes by the size of the smaller repertoire. Richness of each repertoire was evaluated using RTK rarefaction, the Chao1 estimator, and Recon v2.1 estimates of unobserved clonotypes. Generation probabilities were computed with OLGA for all TCRbeta clonotypes obtained by the gDNA method from a handful of donors. TCRdb limited this immuneACCESS table to in-frame rearrangements with V and J called. A share of clones is missing; checked studies link under half to unresolved V genes, and the rest is unexplained. Clonal size and the V and J genes are those of that table, whereas D and trimming came from the DNA. The sample table shows millions of clones, and more than 90% are seen once. Of the sample, around 0.14% is held by the ten largest clones.

Healthy HIV-negative adults with no recently reported acute infections or vaccinations were included as donors. Every donor was a Caucasian adult living in Nashville, Tennessee, USA. CD4+ T cells were enriched through magnetic negative selection, after which naive cells were positively selected on CD45RA and the remaining negative fraction served as the memory subset. Blood was collected by leukapheresis, and PBMCs were isolated by Ficoll-Histopaque density gradient centrifugation and then cryopreserved in liquid nitrogen vapor phase. Analytical flow cytometry was used to check the purity and quantity of every magnetically sorted T cell population. Genomic DNA was isolated from every sorted fraction and measured by UV absorbance on a Nanodrop 2000c. Here is what the overall study found, with its caveats: Even with the large sequencing depth, rarefaction of the sorted-subset datasets indicated that sequencing was incomplete. Compared with non-shared clonotypes, the clonotypes found in all four sorted-subset donors had higher generation probabilities. Estimated clonotype richness was generally larger for naive than for memory subsets. Based on pairwise subsampling, the degree of clonotype sharing among donors was expected to be affected by sequencing depth. Across a few donors, about 4.5% of naive CD4, approximately 3.5% of naive CD8, 2.3% of memory CD4, and about 0.4% of memory CD8 clonotypes were shared. The genetic and exposure-history diversity represented was limited by the small number of donors. Sampling was restricted to blood, and TCR repertoires in tissue are likely to differ from TCR repertoires in blood.

The TCR comes from a man aged 18 to 29 in good health. Source material: naive CD4+ T cells sorted from blood. The cell subset or site label, read with the paper, signifies: CD45RA+ positively selected. Rearrangement joined TRBV6-6 to TRBJ2-2, with 9 bases matching TRBD1. The DNA sequence follows: TGTGCCAGCAGCAAAAGGACAGGGGATGCTTCCGGGGAGCTGTTTTTT. Its translation reads: CASSKRTGDASGELFF.